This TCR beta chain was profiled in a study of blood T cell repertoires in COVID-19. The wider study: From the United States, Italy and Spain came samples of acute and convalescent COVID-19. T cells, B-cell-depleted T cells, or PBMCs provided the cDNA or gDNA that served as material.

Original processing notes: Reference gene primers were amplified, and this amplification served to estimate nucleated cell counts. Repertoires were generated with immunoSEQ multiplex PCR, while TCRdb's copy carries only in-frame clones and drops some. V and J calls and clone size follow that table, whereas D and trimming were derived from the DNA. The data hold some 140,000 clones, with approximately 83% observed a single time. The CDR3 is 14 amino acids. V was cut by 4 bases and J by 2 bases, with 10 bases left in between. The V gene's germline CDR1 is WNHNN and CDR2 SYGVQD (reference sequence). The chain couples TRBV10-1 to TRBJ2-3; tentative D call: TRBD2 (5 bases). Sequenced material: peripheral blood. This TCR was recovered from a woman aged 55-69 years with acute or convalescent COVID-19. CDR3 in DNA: TGCGCCAGCAGTGGGACGGGGAACACAGATACGCAGTATTTT. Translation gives CASSGTGNTDTQYF.